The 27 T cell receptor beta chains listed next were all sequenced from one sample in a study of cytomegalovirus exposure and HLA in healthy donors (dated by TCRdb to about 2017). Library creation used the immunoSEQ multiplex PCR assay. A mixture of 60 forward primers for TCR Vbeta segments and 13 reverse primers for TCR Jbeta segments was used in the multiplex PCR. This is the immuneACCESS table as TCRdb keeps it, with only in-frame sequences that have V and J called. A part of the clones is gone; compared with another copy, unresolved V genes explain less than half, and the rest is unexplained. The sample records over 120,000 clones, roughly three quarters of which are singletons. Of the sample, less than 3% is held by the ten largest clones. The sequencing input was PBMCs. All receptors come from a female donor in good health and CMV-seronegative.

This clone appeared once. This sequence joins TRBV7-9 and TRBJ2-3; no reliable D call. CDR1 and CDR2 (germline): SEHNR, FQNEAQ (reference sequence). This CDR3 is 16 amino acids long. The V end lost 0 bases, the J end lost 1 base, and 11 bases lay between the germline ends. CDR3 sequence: CASSLAVELGTDTQYF. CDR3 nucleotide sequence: TGTGCCAGCAGCTTAGCAGTGGAGCTAGGCACAGATACGCAGTATTTT.

For the CDR3, the DNA is TGCGCCAGCAGCTTACTACCGACTAGCGGGGGACGGGAGACCCAGTACTTC. Residues: CASSLLPTSGGRETQYF. V usage is TRBV5-1 and J usage is TRBJ2-5; 12 bases fit TRBD2. CDR1 SGHRS and CDR2 YFSETQ come from the germline V gene. J was trimmed by 5 bases and V by 2 bases; bases with no gene match: 10. The CDR3 covers 17 residues.

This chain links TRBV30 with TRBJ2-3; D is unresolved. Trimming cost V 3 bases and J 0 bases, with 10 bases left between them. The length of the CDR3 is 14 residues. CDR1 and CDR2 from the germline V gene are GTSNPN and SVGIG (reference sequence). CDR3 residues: CAWSHSSSTDTQYF. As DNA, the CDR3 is TGTGCCTGGAGCCACAGTTCTAGCACAGATACGCAGTATTTT.

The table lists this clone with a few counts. The DNA of the CDR3 is TGTGCCAGCGTCCAGGGGCTCGGTGAAAAACTGTTTTTT. Translation: CASVQGLGEKLFF. The V gene is TRBV2, the J gene TRBJ1-4, with D perhaps matching TRBD1 (6 bases). Germline CDR1 is SNHLY and CDR2 is FYNNEI. V lost 8 bases, J lost 7 bases, and 14 bases lay in between. This CDR3 has 13 amino acids.

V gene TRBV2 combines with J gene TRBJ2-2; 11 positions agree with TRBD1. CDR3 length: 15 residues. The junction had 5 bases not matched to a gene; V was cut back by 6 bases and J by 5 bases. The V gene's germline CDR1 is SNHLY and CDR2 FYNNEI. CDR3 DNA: TGTGCCAGCAGGGCCGGGACAGGGGGGACCGGGGAGCTGTTTTTT. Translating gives CASRAGTGGTGELFF.

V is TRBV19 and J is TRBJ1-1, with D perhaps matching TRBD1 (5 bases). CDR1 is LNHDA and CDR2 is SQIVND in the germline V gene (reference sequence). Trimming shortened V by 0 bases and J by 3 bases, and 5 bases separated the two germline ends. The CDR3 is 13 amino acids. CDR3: CASSIDRDTEAFF. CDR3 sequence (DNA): TGTGCCAGTAGTATAGACAGGGACACTGAAGCTTTCTTT.

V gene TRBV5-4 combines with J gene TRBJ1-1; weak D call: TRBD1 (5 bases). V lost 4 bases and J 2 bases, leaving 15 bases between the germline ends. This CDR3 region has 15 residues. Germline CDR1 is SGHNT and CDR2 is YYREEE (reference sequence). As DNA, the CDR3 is TGTGCCAGCAGCCCCCAGGGTCGTACCAACACTGAAGCTTTCTTT. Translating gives CASSPQGRTNTEAFF.

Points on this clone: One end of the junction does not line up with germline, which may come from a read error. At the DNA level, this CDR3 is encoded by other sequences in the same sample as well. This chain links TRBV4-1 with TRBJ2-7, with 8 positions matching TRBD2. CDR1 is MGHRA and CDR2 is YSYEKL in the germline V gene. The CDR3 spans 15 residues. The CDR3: CASSQASGGSYEQYF. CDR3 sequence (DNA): TGTGCCAGCAGCCAAGCCAGCGGGGGTTCCTACGAGCAGTACTTC.

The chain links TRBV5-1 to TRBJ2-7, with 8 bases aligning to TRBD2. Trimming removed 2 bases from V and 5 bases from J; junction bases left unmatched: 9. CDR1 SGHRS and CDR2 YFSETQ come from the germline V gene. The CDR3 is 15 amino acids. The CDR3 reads CASSLAGALTNEQYF. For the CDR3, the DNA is TGCGCCAGCAGCTTAGCGGGAGCTTTAACTAACGAGCAGTACTTC.

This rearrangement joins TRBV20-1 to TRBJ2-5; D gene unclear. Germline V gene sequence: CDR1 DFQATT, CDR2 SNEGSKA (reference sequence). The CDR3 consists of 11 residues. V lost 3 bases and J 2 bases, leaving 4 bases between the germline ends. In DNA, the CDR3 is TGCAGTGCTAGCGTACAAGAGACCCAGTACTTC. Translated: CSASVQETQYF.

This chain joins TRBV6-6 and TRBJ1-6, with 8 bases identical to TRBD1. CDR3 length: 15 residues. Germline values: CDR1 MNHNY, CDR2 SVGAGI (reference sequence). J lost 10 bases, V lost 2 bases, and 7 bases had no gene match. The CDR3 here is CASSYLDRGRSPLHF. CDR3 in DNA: TGTGCCAGCAGTTACCTCGACAGGGGTCGATCACCCCTCCACTTT.

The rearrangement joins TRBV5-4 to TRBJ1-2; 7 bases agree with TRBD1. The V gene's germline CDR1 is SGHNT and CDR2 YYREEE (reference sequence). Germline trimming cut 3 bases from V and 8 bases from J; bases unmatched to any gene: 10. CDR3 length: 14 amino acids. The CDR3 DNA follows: TGTGCCAGCAGCTCGGACCCAGGGGGATGGGGCTACACCTTC. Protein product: CASSSDPGGWGYTF.

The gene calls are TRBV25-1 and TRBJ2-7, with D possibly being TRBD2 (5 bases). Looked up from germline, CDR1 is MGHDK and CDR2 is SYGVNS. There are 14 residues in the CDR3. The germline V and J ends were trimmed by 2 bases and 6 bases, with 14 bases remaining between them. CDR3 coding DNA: TGTGCCAGCAGTGAAGGTCACGAGAGGGCCGAGCAGTACTTC. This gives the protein CASSEGHERAEQYF.

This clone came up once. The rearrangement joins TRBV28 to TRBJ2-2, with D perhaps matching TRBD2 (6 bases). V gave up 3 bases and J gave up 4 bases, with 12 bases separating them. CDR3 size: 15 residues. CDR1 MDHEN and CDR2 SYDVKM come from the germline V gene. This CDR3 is CASSFRAGGTGELFF. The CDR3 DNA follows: TGTGCCAGCAGTTTCAGAGCGGGCGGCACCGGGGAGCTGTTTTTT.

In nucleotides, the CDR3 is TGTGCCAGCAGCTCACCGTACCGGACTAGCGGGACGAGCTCCTACAATGAGCAGTTCTTC. The encoded protein is CASSSPYRTSGTSSYNEQFF. The rearrangement links TRBV7-6 to TRBJ2-1, with 12 positions matching TRBD2. V was pared by 4 bases and J by 0 bases, with 13 bases of the junction left unmatched. CDR3 length: 20 residues. Per germline, CDR1 SGHVS and CDR2 FNYEAQ.

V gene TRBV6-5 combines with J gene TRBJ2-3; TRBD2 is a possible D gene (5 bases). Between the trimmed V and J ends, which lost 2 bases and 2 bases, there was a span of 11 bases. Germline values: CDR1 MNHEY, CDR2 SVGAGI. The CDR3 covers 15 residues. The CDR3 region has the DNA TGTGCCAGCAGTTACGTTATGGGAGTCACAGATACGCAGTATTTT. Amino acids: CASSYVMGVTDTQYF.

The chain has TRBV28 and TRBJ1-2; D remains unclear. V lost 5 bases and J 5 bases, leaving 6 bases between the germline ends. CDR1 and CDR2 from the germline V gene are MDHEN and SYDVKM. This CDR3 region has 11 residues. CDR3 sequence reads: CASSPTYGYTF. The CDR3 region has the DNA TGTGCCAGCAGTCCCACATATGGCTACACCTTC.

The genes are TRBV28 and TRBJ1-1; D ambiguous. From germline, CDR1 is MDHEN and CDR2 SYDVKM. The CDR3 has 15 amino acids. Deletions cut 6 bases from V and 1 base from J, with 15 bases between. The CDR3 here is CASSHDTRGNTEAFF. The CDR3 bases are TGTGCCAGCAGCCATGATACCCGGGGGAACACTGAAGCTTTCTTT. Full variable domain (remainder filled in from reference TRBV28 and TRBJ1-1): DVKVTQSSRYLVKRTGEKVFLECVQDMDHENMFWYRQDPGLGLRLIYFSYDVKMKEKGDIPEGYSVSREKKERFSLILESASTNQTSMYLCASSHDTRGNTEAFFGQGTRLTVV.

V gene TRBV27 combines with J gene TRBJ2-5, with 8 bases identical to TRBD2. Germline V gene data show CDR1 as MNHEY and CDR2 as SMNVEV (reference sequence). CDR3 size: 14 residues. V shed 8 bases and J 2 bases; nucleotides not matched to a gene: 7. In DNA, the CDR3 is TGTGCCAGCGGTGGGACTAGATATCAAGAGACCCAGTACTTC. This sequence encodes CASGGTRYQETQYF.

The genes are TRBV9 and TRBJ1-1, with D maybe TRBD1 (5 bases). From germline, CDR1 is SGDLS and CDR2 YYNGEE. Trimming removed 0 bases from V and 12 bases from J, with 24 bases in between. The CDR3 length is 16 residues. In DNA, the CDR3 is TGTGCCAGCAGCGTAGCCGCCTCGGGGGAAGGCGGCAAGACTTTCTTT. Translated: CASSVAASGEGGKTFF.

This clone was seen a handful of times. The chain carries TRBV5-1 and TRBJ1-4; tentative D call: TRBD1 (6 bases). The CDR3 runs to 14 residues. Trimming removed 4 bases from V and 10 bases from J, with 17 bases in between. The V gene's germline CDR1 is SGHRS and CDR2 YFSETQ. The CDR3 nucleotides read TGCGCCAGCAGCCCTTCCCGACAGGTGGGAAAACTGTTTTTT. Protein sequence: CASSPSRQVGKLFF.

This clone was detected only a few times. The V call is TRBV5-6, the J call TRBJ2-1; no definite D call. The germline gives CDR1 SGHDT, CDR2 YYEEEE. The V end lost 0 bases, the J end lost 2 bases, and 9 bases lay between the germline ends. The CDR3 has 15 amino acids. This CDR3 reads CASSLVPTTYNEQFF. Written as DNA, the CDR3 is TGTGCCAGCAGCTTGGTTCCAACTACCTACAATGAGCAGTTCTTC.

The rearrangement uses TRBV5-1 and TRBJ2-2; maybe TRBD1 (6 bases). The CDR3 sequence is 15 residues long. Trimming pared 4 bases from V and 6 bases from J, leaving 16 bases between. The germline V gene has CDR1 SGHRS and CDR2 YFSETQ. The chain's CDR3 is CASSIGQTVAGELFF. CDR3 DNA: TGCGCCAGCAGCATAGGACAGACCGTGGCCGGGGAGCTGTTTTTT.

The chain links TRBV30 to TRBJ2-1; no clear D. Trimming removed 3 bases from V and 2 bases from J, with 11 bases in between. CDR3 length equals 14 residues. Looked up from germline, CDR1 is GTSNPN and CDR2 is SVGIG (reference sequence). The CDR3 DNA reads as TGTGCCTGGAGCCTGGCTTTACCCTACAATGAGCAGTTCTTC. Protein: CAWSLALPYNEQFF.

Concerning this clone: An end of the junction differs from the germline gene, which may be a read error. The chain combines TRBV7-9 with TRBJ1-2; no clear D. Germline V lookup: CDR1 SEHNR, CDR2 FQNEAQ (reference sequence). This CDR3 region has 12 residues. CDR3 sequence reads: CSSGGPRGGYTF. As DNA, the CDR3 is TGTTCCAGCGGTGGGCCCCGGGGAGGCTACACCTTC.

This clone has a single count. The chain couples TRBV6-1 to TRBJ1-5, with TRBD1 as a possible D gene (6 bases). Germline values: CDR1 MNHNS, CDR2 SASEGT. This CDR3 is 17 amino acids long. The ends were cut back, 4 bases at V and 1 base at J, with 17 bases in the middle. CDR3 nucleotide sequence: TGTGCCAGCAGTGGGCTACTACAGGGAAGAAGCAATCAGCCCCAGCATTTT. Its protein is CASSGLLQGRSNQPQHF.

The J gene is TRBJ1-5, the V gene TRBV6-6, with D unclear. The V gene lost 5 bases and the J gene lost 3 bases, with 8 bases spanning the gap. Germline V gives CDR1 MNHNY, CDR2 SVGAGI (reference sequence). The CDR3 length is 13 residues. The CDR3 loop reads CASSTGLNQPQHF. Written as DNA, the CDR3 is TGTGCCAGCAGTACTGGGCTCAATCAGCCCCAGCATTTT.